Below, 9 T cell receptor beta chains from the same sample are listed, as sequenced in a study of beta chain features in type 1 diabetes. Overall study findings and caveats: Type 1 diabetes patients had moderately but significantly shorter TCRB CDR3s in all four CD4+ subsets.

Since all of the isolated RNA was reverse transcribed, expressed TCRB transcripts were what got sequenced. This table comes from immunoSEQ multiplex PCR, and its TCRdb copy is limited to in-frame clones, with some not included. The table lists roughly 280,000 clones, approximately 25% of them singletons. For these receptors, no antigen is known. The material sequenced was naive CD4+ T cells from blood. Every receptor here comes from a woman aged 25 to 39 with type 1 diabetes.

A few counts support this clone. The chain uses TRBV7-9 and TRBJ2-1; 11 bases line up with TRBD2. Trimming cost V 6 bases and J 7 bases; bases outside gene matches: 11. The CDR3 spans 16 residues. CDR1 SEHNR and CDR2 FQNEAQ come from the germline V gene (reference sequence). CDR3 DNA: TGTGCCAGCAGAAAACAAGGGGCTAGCGGGAGGAATGAGCAGTTCTTC. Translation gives CASRKQGASGRNEQFF.

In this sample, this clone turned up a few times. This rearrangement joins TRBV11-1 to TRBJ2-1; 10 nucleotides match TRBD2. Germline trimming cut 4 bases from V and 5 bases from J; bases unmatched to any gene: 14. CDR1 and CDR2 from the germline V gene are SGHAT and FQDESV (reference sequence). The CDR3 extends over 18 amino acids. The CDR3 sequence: CASSSFGLADVKDNEQFF. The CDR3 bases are TGTGCCAGCAGCTCCTTCGGACTAGCGGACGTCAAGGACAATGAGCAGTTCTTC.

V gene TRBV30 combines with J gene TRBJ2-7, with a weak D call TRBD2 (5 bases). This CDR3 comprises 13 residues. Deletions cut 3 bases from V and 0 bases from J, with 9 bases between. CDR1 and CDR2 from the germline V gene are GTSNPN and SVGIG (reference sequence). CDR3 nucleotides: TGTGCCTGGAGCCCGAGGGACTCCTACGAGCAGTACTTC. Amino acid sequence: CAWSPRDSYEQYF.

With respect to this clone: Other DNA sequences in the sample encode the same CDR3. The CDR3 region has the DNA TGTGCCAGCAGCGTAGCTGTTCAAGAGACCCAGTACTTC. This sequence encodes CASSVAVQETQYF. The V call is TRBV9, the J call TRBJ2-5; D call uncertain. V lost 0 bases and J lost 2, with 5 bases in between. In germline, CDR1 is SGDLS, CDR2 YYNGEE. The CDR3 is 13 amino acids.

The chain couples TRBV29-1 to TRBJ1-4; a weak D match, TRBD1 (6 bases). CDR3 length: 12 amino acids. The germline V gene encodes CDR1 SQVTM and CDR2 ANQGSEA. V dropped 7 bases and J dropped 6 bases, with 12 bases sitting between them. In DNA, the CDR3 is TGCAGCGGGGCGGCAGGGGATGAAAAACTGTTTTTT. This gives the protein CSGAAGDEKLFF.

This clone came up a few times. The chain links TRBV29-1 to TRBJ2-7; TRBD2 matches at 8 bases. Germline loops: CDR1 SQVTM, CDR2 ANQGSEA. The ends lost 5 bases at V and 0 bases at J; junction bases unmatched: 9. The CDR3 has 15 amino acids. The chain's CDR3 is CSVRQLAGSSYEQYF. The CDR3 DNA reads TGCAGCGTTCGCCAGTTAGCGGGGAGCTCCTACGAGCAGTACTTC.

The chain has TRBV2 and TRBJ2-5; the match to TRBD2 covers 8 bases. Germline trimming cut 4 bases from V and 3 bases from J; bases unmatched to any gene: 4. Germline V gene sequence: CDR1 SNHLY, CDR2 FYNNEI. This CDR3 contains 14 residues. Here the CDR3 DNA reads TGTGCCAGCAGTGGATCGACTAGCGAAGAGACCCAGTACTTC. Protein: CASSGSTSEETQYF.

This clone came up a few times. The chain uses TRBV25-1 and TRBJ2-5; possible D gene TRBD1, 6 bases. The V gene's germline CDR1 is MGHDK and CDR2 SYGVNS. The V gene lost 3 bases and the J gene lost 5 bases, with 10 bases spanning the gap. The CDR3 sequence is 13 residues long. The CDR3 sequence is CASSDYRVETQYF. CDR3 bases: TGTGCCAGCAGTGATTACAGGGTTGAGACCCAGTACTTC.

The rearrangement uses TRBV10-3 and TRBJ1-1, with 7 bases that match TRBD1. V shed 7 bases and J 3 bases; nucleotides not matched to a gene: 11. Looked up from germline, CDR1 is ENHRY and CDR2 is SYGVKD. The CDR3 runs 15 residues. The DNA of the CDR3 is TGTGCCATCAAGTCCAGGGGGGATTGGGACACTGAAGCTTTCTTT. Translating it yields CAIKSRGDWDTEAFF.